This T cell receptor beta chain was profiled in a study of T cell responses to AZD1222 COVID-19 vaccine. Using immunoSEQ multiplex PCR, the repertoire was profiled, and TCRdb retains in-frame clones only, with some absent. The data hold 68,000 or so clones, with more than 70% observed a single time. The V end lost 5 bases, the J end lost 3 bases, and 10 bases lay between the germline ends. Germline loops: CDR1 SGHVS, CDR2 FQNEAQ. CDR3 length equals 13 residues. A remark on this clone: The antigen is unknown.

Whole-study results and caveats: CD4 TCRs linked to vaccination spanned spike, dominating at 160-218 and 743-854. The peak T cell response came first, and repertoires were sampled only after it. The donor group comprised mostly white British people and more females; the analysis possibly underestimated clonal diversity. Spike-specific TCR breadth and depth both grew after two AZD1222 doses.

The origin of this receptor is an adult in good health. The chain combines TRBV7-8 with TRBJ1-1; TRBD1 might be the D (5 bases). The sample was peripheral blood, taken on day 0 of AZD1222 vaccination. For the CDR3, the DNA is TGTGCCAGCAGCGGGGCGGGGGACACTGAAGCTTTCTTT. Its translation is CASSGAGDTEAFF.